The 24 T cell receptor beta chains reported below all come from one sample, sequenced in a study of cytomegalovirus exposure and HLA in healthy donors. The method was immunoSEQ multiplex PCR; TCRdb's version includes in-frame clones alone and lacks a portion of them. The repertoire holds 71,000 or so clones, with about 94% as singletons. Sequenced material: PBMCs. The receptors stem from a man between 18 and 35 years old in good health and CMV-seropositive.

The CDR3 sequence is CASSLGRQGRSNEQYF. Written as DNA, the CDR3 is TGTGCCAGCAGCTTAGGGAGACAGGGTCGATCCAACGAGCAGTACTTC. This chain joins TRBV7-7 and TRBJ2-7; 7 bases fit TRBD1. The CDR3 totals 16 residues. The ends lost 1 base at V and 5 bases at J; junction bases unmatched: 11. CDR1 is SSHAT, CDR2 FNYEAQ, per germline (reference sequence).

The chain combines TRBV10-3 with TRBJ2-3, with D possibly matching TRBD2 (5 bases). Germline V gene data show CDR1 as ENHRY and CDR2 as SYGVKD. V gave up 6 bases and J gave up 0 bases, with 10 bases separating them. The CDR3 runs to 14 residues. DNA of the CDR3: TGTGCCATCAGAACGGGAACTAGCACAGATACGCAGTATTTT. It specifies CAIRTGTSTDTQYF.

J is TRBJ2-2 and V is TRBV11-2; 7 bases align to TRBD2. Germline assignment: CDR1 SGHAT and CDR2 FQNNGV. After removal of 4 bases from V and 1 base from J, the junction contained 9 bases not matched to a gene. CDR3 size: 17 residues. CDR3 in amino acids: CASSSQEGLKNTGELFF. In DNA, the CDR3 is TGTGCCAGCAGCTCACAAGAGGGACTAAAGAACACCGGGGAGCTGTTTTTT.

This chain joins TRBV18 and TRBJ2-7; tentative D call: TRBD2 (5 bases). Germline lookup yields CDR1 KGHSH and CDR2 LQKENI. The CDR3 runs 17 residues. Trimming removed 2 bases at V and 0 bases at J, with 17 bases between. The CDR3 sequence is CASSPAQGLASSYEQYF. The CDR3 bases are TGTGCCAGCTCACCAGCCCAAGGCCTAGCCAGCTCCTACGAGCAGTACTTC.

The chain recombines TRBV18 with TRBJ2-2; a possible D gene is TRBD1 (6 bases). V was trimmed by 5 bases and J by 4 bases, leaving 17 bases between them. The CDR3 has 16 amino acids. Germline V lookup: CDR1 KGHSH, CDR2 LQKENI. CDR3 sequence: CASSARDGTFTGELFF. DNA for the CDR3: TGTGCCAGCTCAGCTCGGGACGGGACATTCACCGGGGAGCTGTTTTTT.

The rearrangement uses TRBV6-4 and TRBJ2-7, with 7 positions matching TRBD1. The germline gives CDR1 MRHNA, CDR2 SNTAGT. The CDR3 consists of 14 residues. The junction had 8 bases not matched to a gene; V was cut back by 2 bases and J by 7 bases. CDR3 nucleotide sequence: TGTGCCAGCAGTGACGGACAGGCCCCTGGGGAGCAGTACTTC. This sequence encodes CASSDGQAPGEQYF.

The chain couples TRBV27 to TRBJ2-3, with TRBD2 matching over 10 bases. The CDR3 has 16 amino acids. The trim removed 7 bases at V and 0 bases at J, leaving 7 bases unmatched. Germline V gene data show CDR1 as MNHEY and CDR2 as SMNVEV (reference sequence). In DNA form, the CDR3 reads TGTGCCAGCAAGGTAGCGGGGGGAACTAGCACAGATACGCAGTATTTT. Residues: CASKVAGGTSTDTQYF.

The V call is TRBV7-6, the J call TRBJ1-1; a possible D gene is TRBD1 (5 bases). V lost 0 bases and J 5 bases, leaving 10 bases between the germline ends. This CDR3 contains 14 residues. Germline CDR1 reads SGHVS; CDR2 reads FNYEAQ. The CDR3 region has the DNA TGTGCCAGCAGCTTAGCCCTTGGGGGGACTGAAGCTTTCTTT. Translation gives CASSLALGGTEAFF.

This chain links TRBV28 with TRBJ2-1; D may be TRBD2 (7 bases). The germline gives CDR1 MDHEN, CDR2 SYDVKM. The length of the CDR3 is 14 residues. The germline V and J ends were trimmed by 6 bases and 3 bases, with 12 bases remaining between them. In nucleotides, the CDR3 is TGTGCCAGCAGGGAGGGGGGGAACTACAATGAGCAGTTCTTC. This gives the protein CASREGGNYNEQFF.

The chain couples TRBV7-8 to TRBJ1-6; D perhaps matches TRBD1 (5 bases). CDR3 length: 14 amino acids. V lost 2 bases and J lost 10, with 12 bases in between. Germline CDR1 and CDR2: SGHVS and FQNEAQ. This CDR3 reads CASSLRGGRSPLHF. The DNA for the CDR3 is TGTGCCAGCAGCTTACGGGGGGGACGGTCACCCCTCCACTTT.

This chain links TRBV19 with TRBJ2-4; TRBD1 agrees at 9 bases. Germline V gives CDR1 LNHDA, CDR2 SQIVND (reference sequence). This CDR3 spans 15 amino acids. Germline trimming cut 3 bases from V and 5 bases from J; bases unmatched to any gene: 5. CDR3 nucleotides: TGTGCCAGTAGTATCCTAAGGACAGGGGAAAACATTCAGTACTTC. Protein product: CASSILRTGENIQYF.

The gene calls are TRBV6-6 and TRBJ2-1; no definite D call. The CDR3 totals 9 residues. V gave up 8 bases and J gave up 7 bases, with 3 bases separating them. Germline CDR1 is MNHNY and CDR2 is SVGAGI (reference sequence). CDR3 DNA sequence: TGTGCCAGCCTAAATGAGCAGTTCTTC. Translated: CASLNEQFF.

The J gene is TRBJ2-5, the V gene TRBV2, with TRBD2 matching 8 bases. The CDR3 loop spans 14 amino acids. Germline lookup yields CDR1 SNHLY and CDR2 FYNNEI. The V gene end was trimmed by 5 bases and the J gene end by 1 base; junction bases not matched to a gene: 3. The CDR3 loop is CASSITSGQETQYF. As DNA, the CDR3 is TGTGCCAGCAGTATAACTAGCGGCCAAGAGACCCAGTACTTC.

The CDR3 loop is CASSLPLDGYTF. The CDR3 region has the DNA TGTGCCAGCAGCTTACCCCTAGATGGCTACACCTTC. This sequence joins TRBV5-4 and TRBJ1-2, with D hard to call. The germline V and J ends were trimmed by 2 bases and 6 bases, with 8 bases remaining between them. CDR3 size: 12 residues. The germline V gene has CDR1 SGHNT and CDR2 YYREEE (reference sequence). The complete variable domain, with remaining parts taken from reference TRBV5-4 and TRBJ1-2, reads ETGVTQSPTHLIKTRGQQVTLRCSSQSGHNTVSWYQQALGQGPQFIFQYYREEENGRGNFPPRFSGLQFPNYSSELNVNALELDDSALYLCASSLPLDGYTFGSGTRLTVV.

V usage is TRBV5-1 and J usage is TRBJ2-5; no reliable D call. Trimming cost V 1 base and J 3 bases, with 4 bases left between them. In germline, CDR1 is SGHRS, CDR2 YFSETQ. CDR3 length equals 12 residues. The CDR3 sequence: CASSLPEETQYF. Here the CDR3 DNA reads TGCGCCAGCAGCTTGCCCGAAGAGACCCAGTACTTC.

This clone was recorded only once. This chain joins TRBV5-5 and TRBJ2-3, with D possibly matching TRBD1 (6 bases). The CDR3 is 13 residues long. The V end was cut by 0 bases, the J end by 14 bases, with 16 bases between. From germline, CDR1 is SGHKS and CDR2 YYEKEE (reference sequence). The DNA of the CDR3 is TGTGCCAGCAGCTTGGAGGTCACCCTAGGGGGGTATTTT. It translates to CASSLEVTLGGYF.

J is TRBJ2-7 and V is TRBV28, with TRBD1 matching over 8 bases. Germline V CDR1 and CDR2: MDHEN, SYDVKM. The CDR3 contains 15 residues. After removal of 4 bases from V and 7 bases from J, the junction contained 12 bases not matched to a gene. CDR3 sequence (DNA): TGTGCCAGCAGTTCGACCGGGACAGGAATCGGTGAGCAGTACTTC. Its translation: CASSSTGTGIGEQYF. Combining the CDR3 with reference TRBV28 and TRBJ2-7 gives the whole variable domain DVKVTQSSRYLVKRTGEKVFLECVQDMDHENMFWYRQDPGLGLRLIYFSYDVKMKEKGDIPEGYSVSREKKERFSLILESASTNQTSMYLCASSSTGTGIGEQYFGPGTRLTVT.

V gene TRBV18 combines with J gene TRBJ1-3; no clear D. The CDR3 is made up of 14 amino acids. Germline assignment: CDR1 KGHSH and CDR2 LQKENI. V lost 7 bases to trimming and J lost 0 bases, with 10 bases between them. CDR3 in DNA: TGTGCCAGCTTCAACGGGAACTCTGGAAACACCATATATTTT. Translation: CASFNGNSGNTIYF.

CDR3 sequence reads: CASSHDFRVYEQYF. CDR3 in DNA: TGCGCCAGCAGCCATGATTTCAGGGTTTACGAGCAGTACTTC. The chain employs TRBV4-1 and TRBJ2-7; weak D call: TRBD1 (5 bases). CDR1 is MGHRA, CDR2 YSYEKL, per germline. This CDR3 has 14 amino acids. V lost 3 bases, J lost 4 bases, and 13 bases lay in between.

V usage is TRBV5-5 and J usage is TRBJ1-1; no firm D call. The CDR3 spans 13 residues. The V gene lost 1 base and the J gene lost 1 base, with 5 bases spanning the gap. CDR1 and CDR2 (germline): SGHKS, YYEKEE (reference sequence). CDR3 nucleotides: TGTGCCAGCAGCTTGTTACAGAACACTGAAGCTTTCTTT. Amino acid sequence: CASSLLQNTEAFF.

Written as DNA, the CDR3 is TGTGCCAGCAGCCAAGAGGGACAGCCCAATCAGCCCCAGCATTTT. Residues: CASSQEGQPNQPQHF. The genes are TRBV2 and TRBJ1-5, with TRBD1 matching 7 bases. The J segment lost 3 bases and the V segment lost 6 bases, leaving 8 bases of the junction unmatched. The V gene's germline CDR1 is SNHLY and CDR2 FYNNEI. The CDR3 is 15 amino acids.

The rearrangement uses TRBV28 and TRBJ2-7; 7 bases match TRBD2. The germline V gene encodes CDR1 MDHEN and CDR2 SYDVKM. The length of the CDR3 is 14 residues. J gave up 1 base and V 2 bases, and 2 bases lay outside the gene matches. The CDR3 region is CASSLTAGSYEQYF. DNA of the CDR3: TGTGCCAGCAGTTTAACAGCGGGATCCTACGAGCAGTACTTC. The full variable domain, in which reference TRBV28 and TRBJ2-7 provide the parts outside the CDR3, is DVKVTQSSRYLVKRTGEKVFLECVQDMDHENMFWYRQDPGLGLRLIYFSYDVKMKEKGDIPEGYSVSREKKERFSLILESASTNQTSMYLCASSLTAGSYEQYFGPGTRLTVT.

Only one count was recorded for this clone. The V call is TRBV6-1, the J call TRBJ1-5; D not resolved. Trimming cost V 2 bases and J 0 bases, with 8 bases left between them. This CDR3 spans 15 amino acids. Germline V gene data show CDR1 as MNHNS and CDR2 as SASEGT. CDR3 nucleotides: TGTGCCAGCAGTGAATACCCAGATAGCAATCAGCCCCAGCATTTT. It yields the protein CASSEYPDSNQPQHF.

The genes are TRBV5-5 and TRBJ2-7, with 10 bases fitting TRBD2. Per the germline V gene, CDR1 is SGHKS and CDR2 is YYEKEE (reference sequence). The length of the CDR3 is 17 residues. J gave up 2 bases and V 4 bases, and 12 bases lay outside the gene matches. CDR3 sequence (DNA): TGTGCCAGCAGCGTGGCTAGCGGGAGCCCCGATCCCTACGAGCAGTACTTC. This gives the protein CASSVASGSPDPYEQYF.